This T cell receptor (beta chain) was observed in a study of T-cell memory formation after mild COVID-19. Study overall: Among the donors, TCR clusters were largely specific to each donor.

5'RACE primed from the constant segment yielded TCR alpha and TCR beta cDNA libraries bearing sample barcodes and UMIs. TCRdb redid the calling of the 5' RACE reads with MiXCR, one entry per CDR3 protein. The table lists 85,000 to 120,000 distinct CDR3 sequences, under 15% of them singletons. About this clonotype itself: Its antigen is currently unknown. Germline is not matched at one junction end, which may reflect a read error.

Study-wide results and caveats: The study found balanced CD4/CD8 in clones contracting day 15 to 85 and a CD4+ lean in later expanders. Contracting CD4+ clones were located mainly in CM and EM, and CD8+ clones in EMRA.

The source is an adult woman who had mild COVID-19 (a few samples of this study predate the infection). Cell type and time point are not known. Material for sequencing was PBMCs or a T cell subset sorted from them (not recorded which).

CDR3 in amino acids: CAISESGGIAGVLF. In nucleotides, the CDR3 is TGTGCCATCAGTGAATCTGGGGGTATAGCGGGAGTTCTCTTC. V is TRBV10-3 and J is TRBJ2-1, with 9 bases lining up with TRBD2. The CDR3 has 14 residues. CDR1 is ENHRY and CDR2 is SYGVKD in the germline V gene.